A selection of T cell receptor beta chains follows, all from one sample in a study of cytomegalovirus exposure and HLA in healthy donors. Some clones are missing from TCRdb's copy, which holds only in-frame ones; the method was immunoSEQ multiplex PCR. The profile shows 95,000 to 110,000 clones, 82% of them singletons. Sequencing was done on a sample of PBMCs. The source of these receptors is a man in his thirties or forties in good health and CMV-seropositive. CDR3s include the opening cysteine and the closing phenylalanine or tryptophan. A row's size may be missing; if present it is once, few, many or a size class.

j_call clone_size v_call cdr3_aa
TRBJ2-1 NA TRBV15 CATGGFQDYQNEQFF
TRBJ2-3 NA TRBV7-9 CASSPRATGTDTQYF
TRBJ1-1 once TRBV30 CAWSVEDTEAFF
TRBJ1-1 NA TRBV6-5 CASLTPGRDTEAFF
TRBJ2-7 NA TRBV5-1 CASSLASGYEQYF
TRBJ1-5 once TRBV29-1 CSVADGVLGNQPQHF
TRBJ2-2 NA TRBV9 CASSVLAETGELFF
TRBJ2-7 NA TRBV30 CAWSVGTVGLYEQYF
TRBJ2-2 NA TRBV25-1 CASSEYSPIGAFSGELFF
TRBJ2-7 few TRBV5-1 CASSSRGSYDSYEQYF
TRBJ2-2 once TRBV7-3 CASSQLGGVVNTGELFF
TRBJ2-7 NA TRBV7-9 CASNAGDVYEQYF
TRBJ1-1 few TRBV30 CAWRVQVNTEAFF
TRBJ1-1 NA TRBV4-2 CASSQPAGTGEKNTEAFF
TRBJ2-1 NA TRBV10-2 CASSEQGSGSYNEQFF
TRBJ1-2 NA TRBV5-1 CASSLVPGNYGYTF
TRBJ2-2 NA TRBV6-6 CASSYTTGGTGELFF
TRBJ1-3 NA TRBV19 CASSILYRDSGNTIYF
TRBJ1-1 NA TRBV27 CASRVQAITEAFF
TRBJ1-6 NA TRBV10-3 CAISPSSSYNSPLHF
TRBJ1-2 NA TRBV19 CASSIDLPGQGAGYTF
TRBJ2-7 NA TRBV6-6 CASSSRTSGGYEQYF
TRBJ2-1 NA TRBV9 CASSVYGHKKNNEQFF
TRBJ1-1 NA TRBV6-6 CASSYREQANTEAFF
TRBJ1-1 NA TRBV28 CASSLTEGRTEAFF
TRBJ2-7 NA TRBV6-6 CASSYSGTGGYEQYF
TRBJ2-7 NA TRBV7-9 CASRGGATYEQYF
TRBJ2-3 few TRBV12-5 CASGYRSGLAGGLSTDTQYF
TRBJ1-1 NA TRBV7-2 CASSLEVREAFF
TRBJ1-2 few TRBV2 CASSPMPQSGERGYTF
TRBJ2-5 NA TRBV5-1 CASSSPGTIKTQYF
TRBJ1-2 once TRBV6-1 CASSGNNYGYTF
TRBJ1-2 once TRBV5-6 CASSFDRVNYGYTF
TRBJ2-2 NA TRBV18 CASSPRDYGELFF
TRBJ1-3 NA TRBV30 CASGISGNTIYF
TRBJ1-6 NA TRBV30 CAWSVLGPQHSPLHF
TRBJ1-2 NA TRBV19 CASSITGGYGYTF
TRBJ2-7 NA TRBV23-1 CASSTTIGQASSYEQYF
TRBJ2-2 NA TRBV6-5 CASRKSGGGPGELFF
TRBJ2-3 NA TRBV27 CASSLRRGSTDTQYF
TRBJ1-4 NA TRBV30 CACRRDRLKLFF
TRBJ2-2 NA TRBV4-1 CASSPRVTGELFF
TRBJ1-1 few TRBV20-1 CSVPGNTEAFF
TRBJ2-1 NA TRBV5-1 CASSTGTEYNEQFF
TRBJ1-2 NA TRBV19 CASSEPPRNYGYTF
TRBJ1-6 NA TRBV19 CASSIPQGGNSPLHF
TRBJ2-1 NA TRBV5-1 CASRFLNEQFF
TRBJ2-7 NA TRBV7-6 CASSLGGLGYEQYF
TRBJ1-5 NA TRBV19 CASSIATGVNQPQHF
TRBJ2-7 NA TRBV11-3 CASSLGVGRETEQYF